This is a list of T cell receptor beta chains from one sample in a study of T cell repertoires in cytomegalovirus infection. TCRdb analysed the reads with MiXCR anew, one entry per CDR3 protein. The sample records 740,000 or so distinct CDR3 sequences, 35% being singletons. Material for sequencing was PBMCs. The receptors stem from a human donor in good health (CMV status not recorded). Some clones in this sample may be carry-over from other donors' samples. Both conserved end residues are part of each CDR3. The D gene is left open where the match is weak. Clone size is shown for a subset of rows, as once, few, many or a class of expanded clone.

TRBD1	TRBV28	-	TRBJ1-5	CASSSPETGVSNQPQHF	TGTGCCAGCAGTTCCCCCGAGACAGGGGTGAGCAATCAGCCCCAGCATTTT
-	TRBV12-3/TRBV12-4	many	TRBJ1-2	CASTKSLGNGYTF	TGTGCCAGCACCAAGTCTTTGGGGAATGGCTACACCTTC
-	TRBV19	-	TRBJ1-2	CASSLEPGHHYGYTF	TGTGCCAGTAGTCTTGAACCGGGACACCACTATGGCTACACCTTC
TRBD1	TRBV24-1	few	TRBJ2-3	CATSDARGLIADTQYF	TGTGCCACCAGTGACGCCAGGGGGCTGATTGCAGATACGCAGTATTTT
TRBD1	TRBV7-9	-	TRBJ2-7	CASSLDRDRVSYEQYF	TGTGCCAGCAGCTTAGATAGGGACAGGGTCTCCTACGAGCAGTACTTC
TRBD1	TRBV12-3/TRBV12-4	-	TRBJ1-2	CASSSSDRGHGYTF	TGTGCCAGCAGTTCCTCGGACAGGGGCCATGGCTACACCTTC
-	TRBV27	-	TRBJ2-7	CAKDGTFYEQYF	TGTGCCAAGGACGGCACCTTCTACGAGCAGTACTTC
-	TRBV7-4	few	TRBJ1-2	CASSATGGYTF	TGTGCCAGCAGCGCCACAGGGGGCTACACCTTC
-	TRBV7-9	few	TRBJ2-7	CASSSSGDSSYEQYF	TGTGCCAGCAGCTCGTCAGGTGATAGCTCCTACGAGCAGTACTTC
-	TRBV27	few	TRBJ2-2	CASGALTGELFF	TGTGCCAGCGGGGCTCTTACCGGGGAGCTGTTTTTT
TRBD2	TRBV5-6	few	TRBJ2-7	CASSLEGGLVGPYEQYF	TGTGCCAGCAGCTTGGAGGGAGGACTAGTGGGCCCCTACGAGCAGTACTTC
TRBD1	TRBV3-1	few	TRBJ1-4	CASSPRDRAVSKLFF	TGTGCCAGCAGCCCCCGGGACAGGGCCGTATCGAAACTGTTTTTT
-	TRBV18	once	TRBJ1-2	CASSPREGISGYTF	TGTGCCAGCTCACCAAGAGAGGGGATATCTGGCTACACCTTC
TRBD1	TRBV28	-	TRBJ1-1	CASSKDRGWNTEAFF	TGTGCCAGCAGTAAGGACAGGGGTTGGAACACTGAAGCTTTCTTT